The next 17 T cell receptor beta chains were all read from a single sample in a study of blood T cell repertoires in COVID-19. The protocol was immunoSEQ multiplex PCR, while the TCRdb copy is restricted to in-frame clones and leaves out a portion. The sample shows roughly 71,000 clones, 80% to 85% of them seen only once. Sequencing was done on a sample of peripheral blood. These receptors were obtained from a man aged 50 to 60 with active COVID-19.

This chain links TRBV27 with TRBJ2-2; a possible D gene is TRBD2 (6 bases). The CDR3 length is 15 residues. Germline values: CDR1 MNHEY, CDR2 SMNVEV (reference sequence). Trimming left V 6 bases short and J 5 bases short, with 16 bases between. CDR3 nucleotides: TGTGCCAGCAGCTTGCTAGCGATGGGAACCGGGGAGCTGTTTTTT. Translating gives CASSLLAMGTGELFF.

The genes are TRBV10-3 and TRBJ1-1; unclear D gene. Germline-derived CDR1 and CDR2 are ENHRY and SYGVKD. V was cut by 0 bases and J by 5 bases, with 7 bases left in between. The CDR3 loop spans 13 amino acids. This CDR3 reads CAISESSGTEAFF. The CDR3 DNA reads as TGTGCCATCAGTGAGTCGTCGGGGACTGAAGCTTTCTTT.

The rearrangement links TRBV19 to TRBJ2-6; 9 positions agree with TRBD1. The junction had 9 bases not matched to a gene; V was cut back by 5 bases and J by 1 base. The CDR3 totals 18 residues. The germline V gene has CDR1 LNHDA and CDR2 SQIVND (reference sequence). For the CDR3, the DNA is TGTGCCAGTAGTGTCCGGACAGGGGTCGGGTCTGGGGCCAACGTCCTGACTTTC. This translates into CASSVRTGVGSGANVLTF. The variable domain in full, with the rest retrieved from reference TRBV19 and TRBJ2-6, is DGGITQSPKYLFRKEGQNVTLSCEQNLNHDAMYWYRQDPGQGLRLIYYSQIVNDFQKGDIAEGYSVSREKKESFPLTVTSAQKNPTAFYLCASSVRTGVGSGANVLTFGAGSRLTVL.

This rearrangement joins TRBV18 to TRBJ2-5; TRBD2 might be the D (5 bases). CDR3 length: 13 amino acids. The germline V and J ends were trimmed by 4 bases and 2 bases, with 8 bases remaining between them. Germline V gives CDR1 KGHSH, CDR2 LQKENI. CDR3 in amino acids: CASSRGVQETQYF. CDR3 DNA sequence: TGTGCCAGCTCACGGGGAGTTCAAGAGACCCAGTACTTC.

CDR3 coding DNA: TGTGCCAGCAGTTACGGGGCGGGAGCGGGAGCCTACGAGCAGTACTTC. Protein sequence: CASSYGAGAGAYEQYF. The chain couples TRBV6-5 to TRBJ2-7, with 8 nucleotides matching TRBD2. Looked up from germline, CDR1 is MNHEY and CDR2 is SVGAGI. The CDR3 sequence is 16 residues long. J was trimmed by 2 bases and V by 2 bases; bases with no gene match: 8.

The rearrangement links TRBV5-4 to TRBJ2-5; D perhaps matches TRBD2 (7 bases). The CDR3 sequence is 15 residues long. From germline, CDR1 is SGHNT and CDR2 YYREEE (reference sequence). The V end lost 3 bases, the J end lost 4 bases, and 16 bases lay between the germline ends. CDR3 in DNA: TGTGCCAGCAGCTGGGAAGGGGGAGGGACAGAGACCCAGTACTTC. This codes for CASSWEGGGTETQYF. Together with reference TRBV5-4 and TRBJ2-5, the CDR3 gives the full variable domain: ETGVTQSPTHLIKTRGQQVTLRCSSQSGHNTVSWYQQALGQGPQFIFQYYREEENGRGNFPPRFSGLQFPNYSSELNVNALELDDSALYLCASSWEGGGTETQYFGPGTRLLVL.

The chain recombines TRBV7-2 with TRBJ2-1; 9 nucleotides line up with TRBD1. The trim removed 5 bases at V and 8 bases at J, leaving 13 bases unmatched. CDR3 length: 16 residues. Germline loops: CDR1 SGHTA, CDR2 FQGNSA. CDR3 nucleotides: TGTGCCAGCAGCCCCCGGGGAGGGACAGGGAGGGATGAGCAGTTCTTC. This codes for CASSPRGGTGRDEQFF.

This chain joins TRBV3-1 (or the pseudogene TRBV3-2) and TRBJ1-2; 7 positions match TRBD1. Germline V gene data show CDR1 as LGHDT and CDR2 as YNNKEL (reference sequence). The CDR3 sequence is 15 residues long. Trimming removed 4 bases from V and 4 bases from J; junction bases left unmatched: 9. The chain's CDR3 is CASSLQGQMFYGYTF. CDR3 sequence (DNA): TGTGCCAGCAGCCTTCAGGGACAGATGTTCTATGGCTACACCTTC.

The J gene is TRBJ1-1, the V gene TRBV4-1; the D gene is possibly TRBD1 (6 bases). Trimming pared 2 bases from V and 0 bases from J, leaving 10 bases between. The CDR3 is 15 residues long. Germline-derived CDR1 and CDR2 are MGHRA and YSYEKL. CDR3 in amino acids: CASSQTGTMNTEAFF. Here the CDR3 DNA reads TGCGCCAGCAGCCAAACCGGGACAATGAACACTGAAGCTTTCTTT.

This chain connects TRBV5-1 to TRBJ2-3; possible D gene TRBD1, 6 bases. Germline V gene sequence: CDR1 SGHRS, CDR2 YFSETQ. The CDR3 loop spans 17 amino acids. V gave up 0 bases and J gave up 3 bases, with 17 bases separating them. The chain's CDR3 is CASSLGGAGERTDTQYF. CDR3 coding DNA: TGCGCCAGCAGCTTGGGGGGCGCAGGGGAAAGGACAGATACGCAGTATTTT.

In nucleotides, the CDR3 is TGCGCCAGCAGCTTGGACAGTACGTCCTACGAGCAGTACTTC. It encodes CASSLDSTSYEQYF. The V gene is TRBV5-1, the J gene TRBJ2-7, with D hard to call. CDR1 SGHRS and CDR2 YFSETQ come from the germline V gene. The CDR3 has 14 residues. Trimming took off 0 bases at V and 1 base at J, with 8 bases between the two ends.

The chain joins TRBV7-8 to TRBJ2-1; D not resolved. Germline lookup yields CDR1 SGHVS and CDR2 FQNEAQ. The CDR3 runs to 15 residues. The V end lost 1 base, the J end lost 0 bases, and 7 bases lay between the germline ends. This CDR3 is CASSLGASSYNEQFF. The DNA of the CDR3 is TGTGCCAGCAGCTTAGGAGCGAGCTCCTACAATGAGCAGTTCTTC.

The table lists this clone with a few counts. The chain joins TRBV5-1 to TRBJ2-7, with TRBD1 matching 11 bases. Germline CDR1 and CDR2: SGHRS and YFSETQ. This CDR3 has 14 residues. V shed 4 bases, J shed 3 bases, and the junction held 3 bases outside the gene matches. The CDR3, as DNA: TGCGCCAGCAGCCTCGGGACAGGGGGCTACGAGCAGTACTTC. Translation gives CASSLGTGGYEQYF. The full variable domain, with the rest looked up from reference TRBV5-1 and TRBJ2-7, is KAGVTQTPRYLIKTRGQQVTLSCSPISGHRSVSWYQQTPGQGLQFLFEYFSETQRNKGNFPGRFSGRQFSNSRSEMNVSTLELGDSALYLCASSLGTGGYEQYFGPGTRLTVT.

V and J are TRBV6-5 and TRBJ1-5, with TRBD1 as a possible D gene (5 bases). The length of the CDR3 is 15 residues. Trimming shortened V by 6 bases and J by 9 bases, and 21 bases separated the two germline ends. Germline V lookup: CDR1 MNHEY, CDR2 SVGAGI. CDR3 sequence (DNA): TGTGCCAGCAGCCCCGGGGGAGGGCCGGAGCGGCCCCAGCATTTT. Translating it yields CASSPGGGPERPQHF.

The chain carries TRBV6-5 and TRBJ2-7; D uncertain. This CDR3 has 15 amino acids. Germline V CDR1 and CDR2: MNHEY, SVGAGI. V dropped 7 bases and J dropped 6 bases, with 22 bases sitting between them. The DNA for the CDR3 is TGTGCCAGCAACCTTGGCCCCGGGTTTTCGAGCGAGCAGTACTTC. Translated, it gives CASNLGPGFSSEQYF.

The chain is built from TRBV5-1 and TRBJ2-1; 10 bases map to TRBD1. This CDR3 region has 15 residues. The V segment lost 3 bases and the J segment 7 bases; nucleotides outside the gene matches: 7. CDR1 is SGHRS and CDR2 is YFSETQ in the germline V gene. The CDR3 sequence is CASSSPGQGWNEQFF. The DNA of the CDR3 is TGCGCCAGCAGCTCGCCGGGACAGGGGTGGAATGAGCAGTTCTTC.

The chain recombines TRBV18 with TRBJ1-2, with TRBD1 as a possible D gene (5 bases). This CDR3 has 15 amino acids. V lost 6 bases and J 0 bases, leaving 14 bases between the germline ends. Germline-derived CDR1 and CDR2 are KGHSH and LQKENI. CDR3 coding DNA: TGTGCCAGCTCTTTCGGGGGATCCTCTAACTATGGCTACACCTTC. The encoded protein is CASSFGGSSNYGYTF.